This TCR beta chain stems from a study of T cell repertoires in cytomegalovirus infection. Overall study: Indications of both CMV infection and matching HLA type were provided by public TCR beta signatures.

Study results and caveats: In two of eight donors, the top clonotype was HLA-C-restricted CMV-specific. CMV carriers with the relevant HLA were identified by cumulative public TCR beta family frequency.

There are 15 residues in the CDR3. Germline V CDR1 and CDR2: SNHLY, FYNNEI. J lost 3 bases, V lost 4 bases, and 8 bases had no gene match. Concerning this clonotype: The antigen is unknown.

TCRdb independently ran MiXCR on the reads; one entry per CDR3 protein. The data contain fewer than 400,000 distinct CDR3 sequences, approximately 18% of them singletons. The rearrangement joins TRBV2 to TRBJ1-2, with TRBD1 identical over 7 bases. The sequence derives from a human donor in good health (CMV status not recorded). Some clones in this sample may be carry-over from other donors' samples. Sequenced input: PBMCs. CDR3 nucleotide sequence: TGTGCCAGCAGTGTTGTGCGACAGGGACACTATGGCTACACCTTC. Amino acid sequence: CASSVVRQGHYGYTF.